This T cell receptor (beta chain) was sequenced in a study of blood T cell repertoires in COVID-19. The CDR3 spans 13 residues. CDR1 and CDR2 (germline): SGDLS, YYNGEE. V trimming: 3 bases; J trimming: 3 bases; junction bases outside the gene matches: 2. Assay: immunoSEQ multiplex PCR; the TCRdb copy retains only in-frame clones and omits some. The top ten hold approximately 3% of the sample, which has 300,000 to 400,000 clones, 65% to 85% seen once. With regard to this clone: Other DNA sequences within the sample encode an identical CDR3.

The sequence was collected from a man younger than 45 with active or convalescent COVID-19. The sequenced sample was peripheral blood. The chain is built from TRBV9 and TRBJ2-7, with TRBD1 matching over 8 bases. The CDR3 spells CASSATGDYEQYF. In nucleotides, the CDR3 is TGTGCCAGCAGCGCGACAGGGGACTACGAGCAGTACTTC.